These 24 T cell receptor beta chains came from one sample sequenced in a study of beta chain features in type 1 diabetes. The study reverse transcribed the entire isolated RNA, so it sequenced expressed TCRB transcripts. Method: immunoSEQ multiplex PCR; TCRdb's copy keeps in-frame clones and lacks some. The sample yields more than 350,000 clones, roughly 11% seen once. The material sequenced was naive CD4+ T cells from blood. Receptors were obtained from a young woman in good health.

This clone was counted only a few times. The J gene is TRBJ2-7, the V gene TRBV7-9; 7 bases line up with TRBD1. The J segment lost 2 bases and the V segment lost 3 bases, leaving 4 bases of the junction unmatched. The length of the CDR3 is 14 residues. The germline V gene encodes CDR1 SEHNR and CDR2 FQNEAQ (reference sequence). CDR3 sequence: CASSLTGPTYEQYF. The DNA of the CDR3 is TGTGCCAGCAGCTTGACAGGGCCAACCTACGAGCAGTACTTC.

This chain links TRBV10-2 with TRBJ2-2; maybe TRBD1 (5 bases). CDR1 is WSHSY and CDR2 is SAAADI in the germline V gene. The V gene lost 4 bases and the J gene lost 5 bases, with 8 bases spanning the gap. The CDR3 has 13 residues. The CDR3 sequence is CASSVTGTGELFF. DNA for the CDR3: TGCGCCAGCAGTGTAACAGGTACCGGGGAGCTGTTTTTT.

The CDR3 here is CASSVYFGGETQYF. The CDR3 DNA is TGTGCCAGCAGCGTCTATTTCGGTGGAGAGACCCAGTACTTC. The chain has TRBV9 and TRBJ2-5; D is undetermined. Trimming cost V 2 bases and J 4 bases, with 12 bases left between them. CDR1 is SGDLS and CDR2 is YYNGEE in the germline V gene. CDR3 length: 14 amino acids. Full variable domain (missing parts from reference TRBV9 and TRBJ2-5): DSGVTQTPKHLITATGQRVTLRCSPRSGDLSVYWYQQSLDQGLQFLIQYYNGEERAKGNILERFSAQQFPDLHSELNLSSLELGDSALYFCASSVYFGGETQYFGPGTRLLVL.

V is TRBV27 and J is TRBJ1-1, with D perhaps TRBD1 (6 bases). CDR1 is MNHEY and CDR2 is SMNVEV in the germline V gene (reference sequence). The V gene lost 5 bases and the J gene lost 4 bases, with 20 bases spanning the gap. This CDR3 has 16 amino acids. This CDR3 is CASSPSLRGAGTEAFF. CDR3 nucleotides: TGTGCCAGCAGTCCCTCACTCAGGGGTGCGGGCACTGAAGCTTTCTTT.

This clone was picked up a small number of times. This rearrangement joins TRBV7-9 to TRBJ2-3; no reliable D call. Deletions cut 1 base from V and 2 bases from J, with 7 bases between. Germline assignment: CDR1 SEHNR and CDR2 FQNEAQ (reference sequence). This CDR3 comprises 14 residues. The CDR3 DNA reads as TGTGCCAGCAGCTTAGAGTTACCCACAGATACGCAGTATTTT. Residues: CASSLELPTDTQYF.

V is TRBV2 and J is TRBJ1-2, with D possibly TRBD1 on 5 matching bases. The germline gives CDR1 SNHLY, CDR2 FYNNEI. CDR3 length: 17 amino acids. With 6 bases removed from V and 2 bases from J, the gap between germline ends came to 22 bases. CDR3 in amino acids: CASRFHGTAPRNYGYTF. CDR3 sequence (DNA): TGTGCCAGCAGGTTCCATGGGACCGCACCACGGAACTATGGCTACACCTTC. The full variable domain, with the rest looked up from reference TRBV2 and TRBJ1-2, is EPEVTQTPSHQVTQMGQEVILRCVPISNHLYFYWYRQILGQKVEFLVSFYNNEISEKSEIFDDQFSVERPDGSNFTLKIRSTKLEDSAMYFCASRFHGTAPRNYGYTFGSGTRLTVV.

The rearrangement uses TRBV7-8 and TRBJ2-7; perhaps D is TRBD1 or TRBD2 (5 bases each). CDR1 and CDR2 from the germline V gene are SGHVS and FQNEAQ. This CDR3 has 15 amino acids. V gave up 1 base and J gave up 4 bases, with 14 bases separating them. CDR3 in amino acids: CASSLVKDGAYEQYF. The CDR3 DNA is TGTGCCAGCAGCTTAGTCAAGGACGGGGCGTACGAGCAGTACTTC.

This clone occurred a few times. V gene TRBV2 combines with J gene TRBJ2-4, with 9 positions matching TRBD1. J lost 7 bases, V lost 6 bases, and 4 bases had no gene match. This CDR3 spans 13 amino acids. CDR1 SNHLY and CDR2 FYNNEI come from the germline V gene. CDR3 protein: CASSGDRGNIQYF. In DNA form, the CDR3 reads TGTGCCAGCAGCGGCGACAGGGGGAACATTCAGTACTTC. Filled out from reference TRBV2 and TRBJ2-4, the complete variable domain reads EPEVTQTPSHQVTQMGQEVILRCVPISNHLYFYWYRQILGQKVEFLVSFYNNEISEKSEIFDDQFSVERPDGSNFTLKIRSTKLEDSAMYFCASSGDRGNIQYFGAGTRLSVL.

The chain employs TRBV14 and TRBJ2-1; possibly TRBD1 for D (5 bases). V was clipped by 4 bases and J by 2 bases, with 6 bases between them. In germline, CDR1 is SGHDN, CDR2 FVKESK. The CDR3 length is 13 residues. CDR3 region: CASSRGTYNEQFF. The CDR3 nucleotides read TGTGCCAGCAGCCGGGGCACCTACAATGAGCAGTTCTTC.

The chain joins TRBV11-1 to TRBJ2-1; D is possibly TRBD1 or TRBD2 (5 bases each). Germline CDR1 and CDR2: SGHAT and FQDESV (reference sequence). Trimming pared 0 bases from V and 13 bases from J, leaving 16 bases between. The CDR3 spans 14 residues. CDR3 region: CASSLAQTGTVQFF. CDR3 DNA sequence: TGTGCCAGCAGCTTAGCGCAGACCGGGACCGTCCAGTTCTTC.

This clone was seen at least ten times. The chain combines TRBV23-1 with TRBJ2-1; D is unresolved. Being an ORF, TRBV23-1 has a function that is uncertain. Between the trimmed V and J ends, which lost 1 base and 7 bases, there was a span of 5 bases. The CDR3 runs 12 residues. DNA of the CDR3: TGCGCCAGCAGTCAATGGGCAAATGAGCAGTTCTTC. Protein product: CASSQWANEQFF.

This clone appeared a few times. This rearrangement joins TRBV7-6 to TRBJ2-1, with a possible D match to TRBD1 (5 bases). Germline-derived CDR1 and CDR2 are SGHVS and FNYEAQ. Trimming pared 3 bases from V and 1 base from J, leaving 7 bases between. The CDR3 has 14 residues. CDR3 sequence reads: CASSFAGSYNEQFF. The CDR3 DNA is TGTGCCAGCAGCTTTGCAGGGTCCTACAATGAGCAGTTCTTC.

This rearrangement joins TRBV4-1 to TRBJ2-7; 10 bases align to TRBD1. Germline V gene data show CDR1 as MGHRA and CDR2 as YSYEKL. The CDR3 loop spans 17 amino acids. The V segment lost 4 bases and the J segment 4 bases; nucleotides outside the gene matches: 13. CDR3 sequence (DNA): TGCGCCAGCAGCCGCCCCCGGGGAGGGACAGGGGATTACGAGCAGTACTTC. It yields the protein CASSRPRGGTGDYEQYF.

The genes are TRBV7-6 and TRBJ2-7; maybe TRBD1 (5 bases). This CDR3 is built from 14 residues. The germline V and J ends were trimmed by 5 bases and 6 bases, with 17 bases remaining between them. Germline-derived CDR1 and CDR2 are SGHVS and FNYEAQ. The CDR3 region is CASSHTNPRGEQYV. CDR3 sequence (DNA): TGTGCCAGCAGCCACACTAATCCTAGGGGCGAGCAGTACGTC.

This clone came up a few times. The chain carries TRBV6-6 and TRBJ2-5; D unresolved. The germline V gene encodes CDR1 MNHNY and CDR2 SVGAGI (reference sequence). V shed 4 bases and J shed 5 bases, with 11 bases lying between them. The CDR3 totals 13 residues. The CDR3 DNA sequence: TGTGCCAGCAGTTTTAGGGCCCGGGAGACCCAGTACTTC. Translated, it gives CASSFRARETQYF.

The J gene is TRBJ1-2, the V gene TRBV2, with D possibly being TRBD1 (6 bases). The CDR3 covers 13 residues. V lost 5 bases and J lost 8, with 15 bases in between. Germline CDR1 is SNHLY and CDR2 is FYNNEI. As DNA, the CDR3 is TGTGCCAGCAGTTTAACTGGACAGTTGGGCTACACCTTC. Translation gives CASSLTGQLGYTF.

J is TRBJ2-1 and V is TRBV18; D is unresolved. The germline CDR1 and CDR2 sequences are KGHSH and LQKENI. Trimming stripped 5 bases from V and 7 bases from J, with 15 bases between. The CDR3 consists of 14 residues. Here the CDR3 DNA reads TGTGCCAGCTCAGCGGTAGGGAAGAAGAATGAGCAGTTCTTC. It codes for CASSAVGKKNEQFF.

Note on this clone: One junction end does not reproduce the germline sequence, and a read error may be involved. The chain has TRBV15 and TRBJ1-5; D ambiguous. Germline-derived CDR1 and CDR2 are LNHNV and YYDKDF (reference sequence). The CDR3 has 14 amino acids. The CDR3 DNA is TGTGCAACCAGCGACCTAACCTCGGATCAGCCCCAGCATTTT. It specifies CATSDLTSDQPQHF.

In this sample, this clone turned up a few times. The chain carries TRBV7-2 and TRBJ1-6; TRBD1 might be the D (6 bases). The CDR3 consists of 13 residues. Germline assignment: CDR1 SGHTA and CDR2 FQGNSA. Trimming removed 4 bases at V and 8 bases at J, with 9 bases between. CDR3 region: CASSSYRDSPLHF. The CDR3 DNA is TGTGCCAGCAGCTCCTACAGGGATTCACCCCTCCACTTT.

This clone was counted only a few times. The chain joins TRBV29-1 to TRBJ2-6; tentatively, D is TRBD1 (6 bases). Trimming cost V 7 bases and J 1 base, with 11 bases left between them. CDR1 and CDR2 from the germline V gene are SQVTM and ANQGSEA. The CDR3 runs 14 residues. CDR3 sequence: CSATQGSGANVLTF. In DNA form, the CDR3 reads TGCAGCGCAACGCAGGGGTCTGGGGCCAACGTCCTGACTTTC. The variable domain in full, completed from reference TRBV29-1 and TRBJ2-6, reads SAVISQKPSRDICQRGTSLTIQCQVDSQVTMMFWYRQQPGQSLTLIATANQGSEATYESGFVIDKFPISRPNLTFSTLTVSNMSPEDSSIYLCSATQGSGANVLTFGAGSRLTVL.

A few counts support this clone. The chain recombines TRBV4-3 with TRBJ2-5; D gene ambiguous. The germline V gene has CDR1 LGHNA and CDR2 YSLEER. The V gene lost 0 bases and the J gene lost 6 bases, with 11 bases spanning the gap. The CDR3 loop spans 14 amino acids. CDR3 in amino acids: CASSQDFRIQTQYF. As DNA, the CDR3 is TGCGCCAGCAGCCAAGATTTTAGGATACAGACCCAGTACTTC.

The chain recombines TRBV30 with TRBJ2-7; the D gene is possibly TRBD1 (5 bases). Trimming left V 3 bases short and J 2 bases short, with 17 bases between. This CDR3 spans 15 amino acids. From germline, CDR1 is GTSNPN and CDR2 SVGIG (reference sequence). The CDR3 reads CAWSPPTDLPYEQYF. CDR3 nucleotides: TGTGCCTGGAGCCCTCCGACAGACCTACCCTACGAGCAGTACTTC.

The V gene is TRBV7-2, the J gene TRBJ1-4; possible D gene TRBD1, 5 bases. Germline CDR1 SGHTA, CDR2 FQGNSA. This CDR3 is 15 amino acids long. The V end lost 5 bases, the J end lost 5 bases, and 15 bases lay between the germline ends. The DNA for the CDR3 is TGTGCCAGCAGCCCCCAGGGCTTAGGGAATGAAAAACTGTTTTTT. Translating gives CASSPQGLGNEKLFF.

This clone showed up just a few times. The chain combines TRBV7-9 with TRBJ1-1; perhaps TRBD1 as D (5 bases). The CDR3 is 13 amino acids. The V end lost 8 bases, the J end lost 4 bases, and 14 bases lay between the germline ends. Germline V gene data show CDR1 as SEHNR and CDR2 as FQNEAQ (reference sequence). The CDR3 here is CASGREGSTEAFF. As DNA, the CDR3 is TGTGCCAGCGGAAGGGAGGGGAGCACTGAAGCTTTCTTT.